One and the same sample provided the 2 T cell receptor beta chains below, sequenced in a study of tumour-infiltrating T cells in Burkitt lymphoma. The method was immunoSEQ multiplex PCR; TCRdb's version includes in-frame clones alone and lacks a portion of them. The sample has about 50,000 clones, less than 35% seen once; the top ten hold roughly 2.8%. The sample comprised tumor tissue. Source of these receptors: a human donor with Burkitt lymphoma.

The CDR3 region has the DNA TGTGCCAGCAGTCCCCGTTGGCTCCAGGGTGGCTACACCTTC. Its protein is CASSPRWLQGGYTF. The chain has TRBV27 and TRBJ1-2; TRBD1 might be the D (5 bases). V dropped 5 bases and J dropped 7 bases, with 17 bases sitting between them. The CDR3 is made up of 14 amino acids. Germline-derived CDR1 and CDR2 are MNHEY and SMNVEV (reference sequence).

The chain couples TRBV6-5 to TRBJ2-2; the match to TRBD2 covers 9 bases. Germline V gene data show CDR1 as MNHEY and CDR2 as SVGAGI. Losses at the gene ends were 0 bases for V and 5 bases for J; bases not matched to a gene: 4. The CDR3 is 16 residues long. CDR3 sequence reads: CASSYSGGGGTGELFF. CDR3 DNA sequence: TGTGCCAGCAGTTACTCCGGCGGGGGGGGGACCGGGGAGCTGTTTTTT.